This T cell receptor beta chain is from a study of T cells after yellow fever vaccination. A 5'RACE template-switching step, the method used to make TCR cDNA, added a universal primer site and UMIs. TCRdb re-called the 5' RACE reads through MiXCR, storing one row per CDR3 protein. The profile shows around 500,000 distinct CDR3 sequences, 21% of them singletons. The CDR3 runs to 15 residues. Per germline, CDR1 MGHRA and CDR2 YSYEKL. Trimming shortened V by 1 base and J by 6 bases, and 15 bases separated the two germline ends. This clonotype was counted a few times. The receptor was isolated from a man between 18 and 29 years old who received the YFV17D yellow fever vaccine. The source material was PBMCs, sampled around 3 weeks after the first yellow fever vaccination. The chain is built from TRBV4-1 and TRBJ2-5; D is perhaps TRBD1 or TRBD2 (5 bases each). CDR3 residues: CASSQVEGPGKTQYF. In nucleotides, the CDR3 is TGCGCCAGCAGCCAAGTAGAGGGGCCGGGAAAGACCCAGTACTTC.